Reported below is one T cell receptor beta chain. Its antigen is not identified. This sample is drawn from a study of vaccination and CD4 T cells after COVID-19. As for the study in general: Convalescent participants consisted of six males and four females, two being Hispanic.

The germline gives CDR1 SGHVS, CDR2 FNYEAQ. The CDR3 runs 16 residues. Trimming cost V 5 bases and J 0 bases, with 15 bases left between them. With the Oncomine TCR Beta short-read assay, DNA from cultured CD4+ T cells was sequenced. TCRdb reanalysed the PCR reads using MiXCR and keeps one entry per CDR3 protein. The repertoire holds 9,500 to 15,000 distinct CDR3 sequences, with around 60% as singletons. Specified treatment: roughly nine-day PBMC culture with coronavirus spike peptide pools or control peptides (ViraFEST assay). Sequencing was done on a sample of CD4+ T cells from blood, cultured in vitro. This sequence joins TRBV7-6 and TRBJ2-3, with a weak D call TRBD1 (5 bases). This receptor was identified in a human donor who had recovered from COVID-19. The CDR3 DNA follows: TGTGCCAGCAGCCCTACAACAGGCACTAGCACAGATACGCAGTATTTT. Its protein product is CASSPTTGTSTDTQYF. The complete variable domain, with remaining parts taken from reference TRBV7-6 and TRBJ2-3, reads GAGVSQSPRYKVTKRGQDVALRCDPISGHVSLYWYRQALGQGPEFLTYFNYEAQQDKSGLPNDRFSAERPEGSISTLTIQRTEQRDSAMYRCASSPTTGTSTDTQYFGPGTRLTVL.